The 21 T cell receptor beta chains reported below all come from one sample, sequenced in a study of CD4+ T cells in melanoma. The table came from immunoSEQ multiplex PCR; TCRdb's copy has only in-frame clones and leaves some out. The top ten hold roughly 3.1% of the sample, which has some 120,000 clones, 80% to 95% seen once. The source material was peripheral blood. The origin of the receptors is a human donor with melanoma.

The chain uses TRBV15 and TRBJ2-7; TRBD2 agrees at 8 bases. Trimming removed 1 base from V and 7 bases from J; junction bases left unmatched: 6. Germline V CDR1 and CDR2: LNHNV, YYDKDF (reference sequence). The CDR3 runs to 14 residues. The CDR3 loop is CATSRAGLAAEQYF. The CDR3 region has the DNA TGTGCCACCAGCAGAGCAGGACTAGCAGCTGAGCAGTACTTC. The full variable domain, completed using reference TRBV15 and TRBJ2-7, is DAMVIQNPRYQVTQFGKPVTLSCSQTLNHNVMYWYQQKSSQAPKLLFHYYDKDFNNEADTPDNFQSRRPNTSFCFLDIRSPGLGDTAMYLCATSRAGLAAEQYFGPGTRLTVT.

The chain employs TRBV4-3 and TRBJ2-7; unclear D gene. The V and J ends lost 1 base and 9 bases respectively, with 13 bases between them. CDR3 length: 13 amino acids. Germline loops: CDR1 LGHNA, CDR2 YSLEER. CDR3 DNA: TGCGCCAGCAGCCAAGGGGTCGGCAGAGGGCAGTACTTC. Amino acid sequence: CASSQGVGRGQYF.

This chain joins TRBV6-1 and TRBJ2-5; TRBD1 agrees at 12 bases. The CDR3 has 19 amino acids. The germline V gene has CDR1 MNHNS and CDR2 SASEGT. Trimming took 2 bases from V and 2 from J; bases not matched to a gene: 12. CDR3 loop: CASSEPMGQGASVQETQYF. The DNA for the CDR3 is TGTGCCAGCAGTGAACCGATGGGACAGGGGGCTTCTGTACAAGAGACCCAGTACTTC.

This clone occurred once. This rearrangement joins TRBV6-6 to TRBJ2-7; D is possibly TRBD1 or TRBD2 (5 bases each). The CDR3 has 14 residues. Germline V gene lookup returns CDR1 MNHNY and CDR2 SVGAGI (reference sequence). With 2 bases removed from V and 5 bases from J, the gap between germline ends came to 13 bases. The CDR3 is CASSYGTGSDEQYF. In DNA, the CDR3 is TGTGCCAGCAGTTACGGGACGGGGTCGGACGAGCAGTACTTC.

This chain connects TRBV6-6 to TRBJ2-4, with 9 bases matching TRBD1. The germline CDR1 and CDR2 sequences are MNHNY and SVGAGI (reference sequence). This CDR3 has 14 amino acids. The ends lost 4 bases at V and 7 bases at J; junction bases unmatched: 5. CDR3 sequence reads: CASSSGQGINIQYF. CDR3 nucleotide sequence: TGTGCCAGCAGTTCCGGACAGGGGATCAACATTCAGTACTTC.

Notes on this clone: One junction end does not reproduce the germline sequence, and a read error may be involved. The chain links TRBV4-2 to TRBJ2-7, with D perhaps TRBD1 or TRBD2 (5 bases each). CDR1 and CDR2 from the germline V gene are LGHNA and YNFKEQ. This CDR3 is built from 19 residues. The CDR3 DNA is TGTGCCAGCAGCCAAGCCACCGCCCCCCGGGGCATCTTCTCCTACGAGCAGTGCTTC. This sequence encodes CASSQATAPRGIFSYEQCF.

The rearrangement links TRBV7-9 to TRBJ1-6; 7 bases map to TRBD1. J gave up 8 bases and V 0 bases, and 4 bases lay outside the gene matches. Germline values: CDR1 SEHNR, CDR2 FQNEAQ (reference sequence). CDR3 length: 15 amino acids. CDR3 in amino acids: CASSLAGGQDSPLHF. CDR3 DNA sequence: TGTGCCAGCAGCTTAGCAGGGGGCCAGGATTCACCCCTCCACTTT.

This chain links TRBV15 with TRBJ2-7, with 8 bases matching TRBD1. This CDR3 region has 14 residues. V gave up 1 base and J gave up 3 bases; unmatched junction bases: 2. Germline CDR1 reads LNHNV; CDR2 reads YYDKDF (reference sequence). CDR3 DNA sequence: TGTGCCACCAGCAGAGGGACAGGGATCTACGAGCAGTACTTC. Encoded protein: CATSRGTGIYEQYF.

The rearrangement links TRBV7-2 to TRBJ2-1; D gene ambiguous. This CDR3 is built from 15 residues. Per germline, CDR1 SGHTA and CDR2 FQGNSA. Trimming pared 2 bases from V and 6 bases from J, leaving 14 bases between. CDR3: CASSLLGRVGNEQFF. DNA of the CDR3: TGTGCCAGCAGCTTATTGGGTAGGGTCGGCAATGAGCAGTTCTTC.

The chain is built from TRBV27 and TRBJ2-5; TRBD1 aligns across 8 bases. Trimming cost V 5 bases and J 5 bases; bases outside gene matches: 13. The CDR3 totals 16 residues. Looked up from germline, CDR1 is MNHEY and CDR2 is SMNVEV (reference sequence). CDR3 nucleotide sequence: TGTGCCAGCAGTCCACAGACAGGGGTAGTAGGGGAGACCCAGTACTTC. Translated, it gives CASSPQTGVVGETQYF.

The V gene is TRBV18, the J gene TRBJ2-7; 8 bases match TRBD1. J gave up 2 bases and V 3 bases, and 6 bases lay outside the gene matches. The CDR3 length is 15 residues. Germline CDR1 and CDR2: KGHSH and LQKENI. The CDR3 sequence is CASSPPGQVTYEQYF. In nucleotides, the CDR3 is TGTGCCAGCTCACCGCCGGGACAGGTTACCTACGAGCAGTACTTC.

The gene calls are TRBV5-6 and TRBJ1-6; D possibly corresponds to TRBD1 (5 bases). In germline, CDR1 is SGHDT, CDR2 YYEEEE. CDR3 length: 16 amino acids. The V end was cut by 4 bases, the J end by 2 bases, with 13 bases between. The CDR3 DNA follows: TGTGCCAGCAGCCGAGGGACGGGGGCCTATAATTCACCCCTCCACTTT. The encoded protein is CASSRGTGAYNSPLHF.

The V call is TRBV6-5, the J call TRBJ1-1; no reliable D call. This CDR3 region has 16 residues. V lost 0 bases and J lost 4, with 15 bases in between. The germline gives CDR1 MNHEY, CDR2 SVGAGI. Here the CDR3 DNA reads TGTGCCAGCAGTTACTCGGTCACGCCTTCGGGCACTGAAGCTTTCTTT. Translated, it gives CASSYSVTPSGTEAFF.

V and J are TRBV7-9 and TRBJ2-1, with D unclear. CDR1 and CDR2 from the germline V gene are SEHNR and FQNEAQ (reference sequence). The CDR3 loop spans 15 amino acids. Trimming removed 3 bases from V and 1 base from J, with 10 bases in between. The CDR3 region has the DNA TGTGCCAGCAGCTTGAGACCAGAGTCCTACAATGAGCAGTTCTTC. Translation: CASSLRPESYNEQFF. Supplemented by reference TRBV7-9 and TRBJ2-1, the full variable domain reads DTGVSQNPRHKITKRGQNVTFRCDPISEHNRLYWYRQTLGQGPEFLTYFQNEAQLEKSRLLSDRFSAERPKGSFSTLEIQRTEQGDSAMYLCASSLRPESYNEQFFGPGTRLTVL.

This chain connects TRBV21-1 to TRBJ2-1; the table names TRBD2, a call not compared with the DNA. TRBV21-1 is tagged as a pseudogene. The length of the CDR3 is 18 residues. The CDR3 sequence: CASRSRREGRGSYNEQFF. The CDR3 DNA reads TGTGCCAGCAGGTCACGGCGGGAGGGCCGCGGCTCCTACAATGAGCAGTTCTTC.

The V and J genes are TRBV9 and TRBJ2-3; 10 nucleotides match TRBD2. Germline V gene data show CDR1 as SGDLS and CDR2 as YYNGEE. V shed 0 bases, J shed 1 base, and the junction held 2 bases outside the gene matches. The CDR3 runs 16 residues. This CDR3 reads CASSVALAGGTDTQYF. The CDR3 DNA reads TGTGCCAGCAGCGTAGCTCTAGCGGGGGGCACAGATACGCAGTATTTT.

The rearrangement uses TRBV14 and TRBJ2-6, with D possibly matching TRBD2 (5 bases). The CDR3 spans 16 residues. Trimming shortened V by 4 bases and J by 5 bases, and 15 bases separated the two germline ends. Germline values: CDR1 SGHDN, CDR2 FVKESK. CDR3 bases: TGTGCCAGCAGCCCACTCGGGGTGGGCTGGGCCAACGTCCTGACTTTC. This codes for CASSPLGVGWANVLTF. The complete variable domain, with remaining parts taken from reference TRBV14 and TRBJ2-6, reads EAGVTQFPSHSVIEKGQTVTLRCDPISGHDNLYWYRRVMGKEIKFLLHFVKESKQDESGMPNNRFLAERTGGTYSTLKVQPAELEDSGVYFCASSPLGVGWANVLTFGAGSRLTVL.

Only one count was recorded for this clone. This rearrangement joins TRBV11-2 to TRBJ1-2, with a weak D call TRBD1 (5 bases). This CDR3 is 14 amino acids long. With 5 bases removed from V and 4 bases from J, the gap between germline ends came to 14 bases. Per the germline V gene, CDR1 is SGHAT and CDR2 is FQNNGV. The CDR3 reads CASSPGDRVYGYTF. Here the CDR3 DNA reads TGTGCCAGCAGCCCGGGGGACCGCGTCTATGGCTACACCTTC.

This clone came up a few times. The chain recombines TRBV28 with TRBJ2-2; 9 bases are a match to TRBD1. This CDR3 is built from 16 residues. V was clipped by 6 bases and J by 6 bases; unmatched bases: 11. Per the germline V gene, CDR1 is MDHEN and CDR2 is SYDVKM. CDR3 in amino acids: CASRIPDRGEAGELFF. DNA for the CDR3: TGTGCCAGCAGGATACCTGACAGGGGGGAGGCCGGGGAGCTGTTTTTT.

The chain joins TRBV5-1 to TRBJ1-1; a possible D gene is TRBD1 (5 bases). Germline V lookup: CDR1 SGHRS, CDR2 YFSETQ. V was shortened by 0 bases and J by 1 base, with 10 bases between the two germline ends. The CDR3 extends over 15 amino acids. CDR3 nucleotides: TGCGCCAGCAGCTTGGAAGGGGTTCCGAACACTGAAGCTTTCTTT. It translates to CASSLEGVPNTEAFF. The whole variable domain, filled in from reference TRBV5-1 and TRBJ1-1, reads KAGVTQTPRYLIKTRGQQVTLSCSPISGHRSVSWYQQTPGQGLQFLFEYFSETQRNKGNFPGRFSGRQFSNSRSEMNVSTLELGDSALYLCASSLEGVPNTEAFFGQGTRLTVV.

The chain employs TRBV2 and TRBJ2-3; TRBD2 agrees at 7 bases. The V gene end was trimmed by 5 bases and the J gene end by 5 bases; junction bases not matched to a gene: 7. This CDR3 is built from 14 residues. Looked up from germline, CDR1 is SNHLY and CDR2 is FYNNEI. The CDR3 sequence is CASSPGLVGDTQYF. The CDR3 bases are TGTGCCAGCAGTCCCGGACTAGTAGGAGATACGCAGTATTTT.